Listed below are T cell receptor beta chains from one sample, sequenced in a study of T cells in Graves' hyperthyroidism and ophthalmopathy. One entry per CDR3 protein, called by TCRdb with MiXCR from the multiplex PCR reads. Of roughly 290,000 distinct CDR3 sequences in the sample, about an eighth were seen once. Material: blood. These receptors were collected from a young woman with Graves' hyperthyroidism that later progressed to Graves' ophthalmopathy. Both conserved end residues are part of each CDR3. The order of the fields is CDR3 DNA, CDR3 protein, clone size, D gene, V gene, J gene. A D gene is named only where the DNA matches it firmly. Not every row has a clone size; where given, it reads once, few, many or a size class.

TGTGCCAGCAGCGTAGCCGCTAGCGTCTCCTACGAGCAGTACTTC,CASSVAASVSYEQYF,NA,NA,TRBV9,TRBJ2-7
TGTGCCAGCAGCCAAGTAGCGGGAGCGGCCCAGTACTTC,CASSQVAGAAQYF,NA,TRBD2,TRBV14,TRBJ2-5
TGCGCCAGCAGCAAGGGGAGGGACAAGCAACTACGAGTCTATGGCTACACCTTC,CASSKGRDKQLRVYGYTF,many,NA,TRBV5-1,TRBJ1-2
TGTGCCACCAGCGGACTCCCGGGAAGGGGAGAATACAATGAGCAGTTCTTC,CATSGLPGRGEYNEQFF,few,NA,TRBV15,TRBJ2-1
TGTGCCAGCAGCTTGGGGGCAGGGTCTGAAGCTTTCTTT,CASSLGAGSEAFF,few,NA,TRBV5-8,TRBJ1-1
TGTGCCAGCAGCTTAGGGTCGGGAGGGAATGAGCAGTTCTTC,CASSLGSGGNEQFF,few,TRBD2,TRBV11-3,TRBJ2-1
TGTGCCAGTAGTCGGGGGGGGGAAAATCAGCCCCAGCATTTT,CASSRGGENQPQHF,many,NA,TRBV19,TRBJ1-5
TGTGCCAGCAGCTTAGGCCCTATATCGACAGAAGGACAGCCCCAGCATTTT,CASSLGPISTEGQPQHF,few,NA,TRBV7-9,TRBJ1-5
TGTGCCAGCAGCCCCGGGTCATCTGGAAACACCATATATTTT,CASSPGSSGNTIYF,many,NA,TRBV28,TRBJ1-3
TGTGCCAGTAGTATATGGGCTGGCGAGCAGTTCTTC,CASSIWAGEQFF,few,NA,TRBV19,TRBJ2-1
TGTGCCAGCAGTTTTACCCTGGCAGAAACCGGGGAGCTGTTTTTT,CASSFTLAETGELFF,many,NA,TRBV28,TRBJ2-2
TGTGCCAACTCGCCGACGACAGCGGAAGCTTTCTTT,CANSPTTAEAFF,many,NA,TRBV7-9,TRBJ1-1
TGTGCCAGCAGCCCCCGCGGGGGGGGCCAATACAATGAGCAGTTCTTC,CASSPRGGGQYNEQFF,NA,TRBD2,TRBV11-2,TRBJ2-1
TGTGCCAGCAGCCAGGGGGAAGGCAATCAGCCCCAGCATTTT,CASSQGEGNQPQHF,many,NA,TRBV4-2,TRBJ1-5
TGTGCCAGCAGATTACAGAGCTCTGGAAACACCATATATTTT,CASRLQSSGNTIYF,many,NA,TRBV12-3/TRBV12-4,TRBJ1-3
TGTGCCAGCACAATTGGTGGGGGGACTGAAGCTTTCTTT,CASTIGGGTEAFF,many,NA,TRBV28,TRBJ1-1
TGCAGCGTTGAAGATGGCGGCCAGCCCCAGCATTTT,CSVEDGGQPQHF,many,NA,TRBV29-1,TRBJ1-5
TGTGCCAGCAGCCAAGAATCGGCAGGGCGGACCTACGAGCAGTACTTC,CASSQESAGRTYEQYF,many,NA,TRBV3-1,TRBJ2-7
TGCAGTGCTATCCCAGGCTGGGGCGGCTACACCTTC,CSAIPGWGGYTF,many,NA,TRBV20-1,TRBJ1-2
TGTGCCAGTAGCCTAACCGGGACCGGAACTGCGGGCTACACCTTC,CASSLTGTGTAGYTF,NA,NA,TRBV19,TRBJ1-2
TGTGCCAGCAGCGAGGGACTAGCGGGAGGGAAAGTCTACGAGCAGTACTTC,CASSEGLAGGKVYEQYF,few,TRBD2,TRBV9,TRBJ2-7
TGCAGTGCTCTAGGGACAGGGGATAACTATGGCTACACCTTC,CSALGTGDNYGYTF,many,TRBD1,TRBV20-1,TRBJ1-2
TGTGCCAGCAGTCTGGGGGCGGCGGCCAAAGACATTCAGTACTTC,CASSLGAAAKDIQYF,once,NA,TRBV27,TRBJ2-4
TGTGCCTGGAGCGGGAGTTTCTACGAGCAGTACTTC,CAWSGSFYEQYF,NA,NA,TRBV30,TRBJ2-7
TGTGCCAGCAGCCCGGGACAGCTCATGAACACTGAAGCTTTCTTT,CASSPGQLMNTEAFF,many,TRBD1,TRBV7-2,TRBJ1-1
TGTACCAGCAGCCCTGGGGGACAGGGGAGCCGGACGCAGTATTTT,CTSSPGGQGSRTQYF,NA,TRBD1,TRBV7-9,TRBJ2-3
TGTGCCAGCAGTCCAGGGACGTCCTATGGCTACACCTTC,CASSPGTSYGYTF,many,NA,TRBV6-2/TRBV6-3,TRBJ1-2
TGTGCCATCAGCGAAACCGACGGATTATCGAACACTGAAGCTTTCTTT,CAISETDGLSNTEAFF,many,NA,TRBV10-3,TRBJ1-1